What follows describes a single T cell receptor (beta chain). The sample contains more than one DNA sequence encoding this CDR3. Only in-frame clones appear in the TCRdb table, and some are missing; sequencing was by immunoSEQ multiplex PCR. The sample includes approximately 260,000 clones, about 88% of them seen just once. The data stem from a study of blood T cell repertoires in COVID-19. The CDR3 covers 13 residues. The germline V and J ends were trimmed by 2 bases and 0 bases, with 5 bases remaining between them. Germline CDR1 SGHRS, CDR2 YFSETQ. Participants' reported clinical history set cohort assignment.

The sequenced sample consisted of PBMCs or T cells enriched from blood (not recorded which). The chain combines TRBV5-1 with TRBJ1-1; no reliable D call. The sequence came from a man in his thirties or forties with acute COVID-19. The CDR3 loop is CASSLTVNTEAFF. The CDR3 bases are TGCGCCAGCAGCTTAACTGTGAACACTGAAGCTTTCTTT.